The 9 T cell receptor beta chains below were found in one sample sequenced in a study of blood T cell repertoires in COVID-19. Here immunoSEQ multiplex PCR was the method, and the copy in TCRdb shows in-frame clones only, minus some. The data hold roughly 38,000 clones, with roughly 80% observed a single time. The specimen was peripheral blood. The receptors stem from a man aged 55-75 years with active COVID-19.

The chain carries TRBV7-2 and TRBJ1-1; D unclear. Trimming took 8 bases from V and 0 from J, leaving 10 bases between them. There are 13 residues in the CDR3. The germline V gene has CDR1 SGHTA and CDR2 FQGNSA. The CDR3 DNA is TGTGCCAGCGGCAGGCCCATGAACACTGAAGCTTTCTTT. Residues: CASGRPMNTEAFF.

This clone has only one observation. The rearrangement links TRBV30 to TRBJ2-5; 9 nucleotides agree with TRBD2. CDR1 is GTSNPN, CDR2 SVGIG, per germline (reference sequence). The length of the CDR3 is 15 residues. The junction had 7 bases not matched to a gene; V was cut back by 0 bases and J by 5 bases. The CDR3: CAWSVQSGGWETQYF. The DNA of the CDR3 is TGTGCCTGGAGTGTACAGAGCGGGGGGTGGGAGACCCAGTACTTC.

This rearrangement joins TRBV5-1 to TRBJ2-7; TRBD1 agrees at 8 bases. V lost 4 bases and J lost 1; bases outside the gene matches: 1. The germline V gene has CDR1 SGHRS and CDR2 YFSETQ. CDR3 length: 13 residues. CDR3 in amino acids: CASSGTGSYEQYF. For the CDR3, the DNA is TGCGCCAGCAGCGGGACAGGATCCTACGAGCAGTACTTC.

In its sample, this clone was seen once. The chain employs TRBV6-1 and TRBJ2-4; 7 bases agree with TRBD1. Germline V gene lookup returns CDR1 MNHNS and CDR2 SASEGT. CDR3 length: 16 amino acids. The junction had 6 bases not matched to a gene; V was cut back by 2 bases and J by 2 bases. The CDR3 DNA follows: TGTGCCAGCAGTGAACAGACAGGGCTATCCAAAAACATTCAGTACTTC. Translating it yields CASSEQTGLSKNIQYF.

This chain connects TRBV29-1 to TRBJ1-1, with D possibly matching TRBD1 (5 bases). The V end was cut by 6 bases, the J end by 1 base, with 9 bases between. The CDR3 extends over 12 amino acids. Germline V gene sequence: CDR1 SQVTM, CDR2 ANQGSEA. CDR3 in amino acids: CSVYTGNTEAFF. CDR3 DNA: TGCAGCGTCTACACAGGGAACACTGAAGCTTTCTTT.

The chain is built from TRBV5-4 and TRBJ1-6; D not certain. Per the germline V gene, CDR1 is SGHNT and CDR2 is YYREEE (reference sequence). V was pared by 2 bases and J by 4 bases, with 10 bases between. The CDR3 consists of 15 residues. This chain's CDR3 is CASSFPPGYNSPLHF. CDR3 DNA: TGTGCCAGCAGCTTTCCTCCGGGGTATAATTCACCCCTCCACTTT.

The gene calls are TRBV9 and TRBJ2-5; D is perhaps TRBD1 (6 bases). The germline V gene has CDR1 SGDLS and CDR2 YYNGEE. V was clipped by 4 bases and J by 1 base, with 14 bases between them. The CDR3 contains 15 residues. The CDR3 protein is CASSPSTGSQETQYF. CDR3 coding DNA: TGTGCCAGCAGCCCATCAACAGGGTCCCAAGAGACCCAGTACTTC.

This clone occurred once. The chain couples TRBV27 to TRBJ2-4, with 12 bases identical to TRBD2. The germline gives CDR1 MNHEY, CDR2 SMNVEV (reference sequence). This CDR3 is 20 amino acids long. V lost 4 bases and J lost 0; bases outside the gene matches: 13. The CDR3 DNA follows: TGTGCCAGCAGTTCCCGGACTAGCGGGGCGGCGTCACTAGCCAAAAACATTCAGTACTTC. Its protein product is CASSSRTSGAASLAKNIQYF.

This chain links TRBV19 with TRBJ2-4, with 7 bases matching TRBD2. In germline, CDR1 is LNHDA, CDR2 SQIVND (reference sequence). This CDR3 is built from 16 residues. With 5 bases clipped from V and 1 base from J, the junction kept 8 bases outside the gene matches. The CDR3 DNA sequence: TGTGCCAGTAGTCCGCGGGGTAGCGGGGCCAAAAACATTCAGTACTTC. This codes for CASSPRGSGAKNIQYF.